The source of this TCR beta chain is a study of blood T cell repertoires in COVID-19. Study background: PBMCs, B-cell-depleted T cells, or T cells were the source of the cDNA or gDNA that made up the material.

CDR1 WSHSY and CDR2 SAAADI come from the germline V gene. Trimming stripped 5 bases from V and 3 bases from J, with 4 bases between. The CDR3 has 12 amino acids. TCRdb's table, derived via immunoSEQ multiplex PCR, lists solely in-frame clones and lacks some. The table records 300,000 or so clones, 90% of them present only once. The sequence came from a woman in her thirties or forties with acute or convalescent COVID-19. This chain links TRBV10-2 with TRBJ2-2; D is undetermined. The sequenced material came from peripheral blood. CDR3 DNA sequence: TGCGCCAGCAGTTACTACACCGGGGAGCTGTTTTTT. Translation: CASSYYTGELFF.